Listed below are T cell receptor beta chains from one sample, sequenced in a study of blood T cell repertoires in COVID-19. Sequenced by immunoSEQ multiplex PCR; TCRdb stores in-frame clones only, minus some. This table holds about 160,000 clones, roughly 85% found once. Input material: peripheral blood. Source of these receptors: a human donor with acute or convalescent COVID-19. The donor label of this sample is uncertain. Both conserved end residues are part of each CDR3. Fields, in order: clone size, J gene, D gene, V gene, CDR3 protein, CDR3 DNA. D genes are given only for firm matches. Clone sizes are given selectively: once, few, many, or a class where the clone is expanded.

abundance: .; j_gene: TRBJ2-2; d_gene: .; v_gene: TRBV28; CDR3aa: CASTATAPNTGELFF; CDR3nt: TGTGCCAGCACTGCCACAGCTCCGAACACCGGGGAGCTGTTTTTT
abundance: .; j_gene: TRBJ2-5; d_gene: TRBD2; v_gene: TRBV19; CDR3aa: CASSLGRGETQYF; CDR3nt: TGTGCCAGTAGTCTGGGGAGGGGAGAGACCCAGTACTTC
abundance: .; j_gene: TRBJ1-6; d_gene: TRBD1; v_gene: TRBV2; CDR3aa: CASTNEGQGVGGNSPLHF; CDR3nt: TGTGCCAGCACAAATGAGGGACAGGGGGTAGGTGGCAATTCACCCCTCCACTTT
abundance: .; j_gene: TRBJ2-1; d_gene: TRBD1; v_gene: TRBV10-1; CDR3aa: CASSSLDRDANEQFF; CDR3nt: TGCGCCAGCAGTTCCCTGGACAGGGACGCCAATGAGCAGTTCTTC
abundance: .; j_gene: TRBJ2-1; d_gene: TRBD2; v_gene: TRBV7-3; CDR3aa: CASSLMSGGYNEQFF; CDR3nt: TGTGCCAGCAGCTTAATGTCCGGGGGGTACAATGAGCAGTTCTTC
abundance: .; j_gene: TRBJ2-1; d_gene: TRBD2; v_gene: TRBV2; CDR3aa: CASVAASGAYNEQFF; CDR3nt: TGTGCCAGCGTAGCCGCTAGCGGGGCCTACAATGAGCAGTTCTTC
abundance: .; j_gene: TRBJ1-5; d_gene: .; v_gene: TRBV6-5; CDR3aa: CASSPYNQPQHF; CDR3nt: TGTGCCAGCAGCCCGTACAATCAGCCCCAGCATTTT
abundance: few; j_gene: TRBJ1-2; d_gene: TRBD1; v_gene: TRBV15; CDR3aa: CATSRARDRGKVGYTF; CDR3nt: TGTGCCACCAGCAGGGCACGGGACAGGGGAAAAGTAGGCTACACCTTC
abundance: .; j_gene: TRBJ2-1; d_gene: TRBD2; v_gene: TRBV19; CDR3aa: CASSSSGGAGEQFF; CDR3nt: TGTGCCAGTAGCTCTAGCGGGGGGGCAGGTGAGCAGTTCTTC
abundance: .; j_gene: TRBJ1-1; d_gene: TRBD1; v_gene: TRBV7-9; CDR3aa: CASRSTGGTEAFF; CDR3nt: TGTGCCAGCAGATCGACAGGGGGCACTGAAGCTTTCTTT
abundance: .; j_gene: TRBJ1-6; d_gene: .; v_gene: TRBV7-2; CDR3aa: CASSLVEWSYNSPLHF; CDR3nt: TGTGCCAGCAGCTTAGTGGAGTGGTCCTATAATTCACCCCTCCACTTT
abundance: once; j_gene: TRBJ2-5; d_gene: TRBD2; v_gene: TRBV9; CDR3aa: CASSVARGGQETQYF; CDR3nt: TGTGCCAGCAGCGTAGCCCGCGGGGGACAAGAGACCCAGTACTTC
abundance: .; j_gene: TRBJ2-7; d_gene: TRBD2; v_gene: TRBV6-1; CDR3aa: CASSERGLAGGFSYEQYF; CDR3nt: TGTGCCAGCAGTGAAAGGGGACTAGCGGGGGGCTTCTCCTACGAGCAGTACTTC
abundance: .; j_gene: TRBJ2-2; d_gene: .; v_gene: TRBV6-5; CDR3aa: CASRANTGELFF; CDR3nt: TGTGCCAGCAGAGCAAACACCGGGGAGCTGTTTTTT
abundance: .; j_gene: TRBJ1-5; d_gene: TRBD1; v_gene: TRBV2; CDR3aa: CASLRNRGGNQPQHF; CDR3nt: TGTGCCAGCTTGAGGAACAGGGGAGGCAATCAGCCCCAGCATTTT
abundance: .; j_gene: TRBJ1-2; d_gene: TRBD1; v_gene: TRBV5-8; CDR3aa: CASSFPTGNYGYTF; CDR3nt: TGTGCCAGCAGCTTCCCGACAGGGAACTATGGCTACACCTTC
abundance: .; j_gene: TRBJ1-4; d_gene: TRBD1; v_gene: TRBV11-2; CDR3aa: CASSQGVLDEKLFF; CDR3nt: TGTGCCAGCAGCCAGGGGGTTTTAGATGAAAAACTGTTTTTT
abundance: .; j_gene: TRBJ1-5; d_gene: .; v_gene: TRBV19; CDR3aa: CASSSGSNQPQHF; CDR3nt: TGTGCCAGTAGTAGCGGGAGCAATCAGCCCCAGCATTTT
abundance: .; j_gene: TRBJ2-7; d_gene: TRBD1; v_gene: TRBV7-8; CDR3aa: CASSLSDRGSYEQYF; CDR3nt: TGTGCCAGCAGCCTGTCCGACAGGGGTTCCTACGAGCAGTACTTC
abundance: .; j_gene: TRBJ1-5; d_gene: .; v_gene: TRBV11-2; CDR3aa: CASSRSGNQPQHF; CDR3nt: TGTGCCAGCAGCCGATCAGGGAATCAGCCCCAGCATTTT
abundance: .; j_gene: TRBJ1-2; d_gene: .; v_gene: TRBV10-3; CDR3aa: CAIGQPPRDGYTF; CDR3nt: TGTGCCATCGGACAGCCTCCTCGGGACGGCTACACCTTC
abundance: once; j_gene: TRBJ2-1; d_gene: .; v_gene: TRBV6-1; CDR3aa: CASIGGTRGQVKQFF; CDR3nt: TGTGCCAGCATTGGAGGGACAAGGGGGCAGGTTAAGCAGTTCTTC
abundance: .; j_gene: TRBJ2-1; d_gene: TRBD1; v_gene: TRBV9; CDR3aa: CASLPGTGTYNEQFF; CDR3nt: TGTGCCAGCCTTCCCGGGACAGGGACCTACAATGAGCAGTTCTTC
abundance: .; j_gene: TRBJ1-3; d_gene: .; v_gene: TRBV9; CDR3aa: CASSADLRDSGNTIYF; CDR3nt: TGTGCCAGCAGCGCGGACCTCAGGGACTCTGGAAACACCATATATTTT
abundance: .; j_gene: TRBJ1-1; d_gene: TRBD1; v_gene: TRBV9; CDR3aa: CASSPQGATEAFF; CDR3nt: TGTGCCAGCAGCCCCCAGGGGGCGACTGAAGCTTTCTTT
abundance: .; j_gene: TRBJ2-2; d_gene: TRBD2; v_gene: TRBV5-1; CDR3aa: CASSFIAGTNTGELFF; CDR3nt: TGCGCCAGCAGCTTTATAGCGGGGACGAACACCGGGGAGCTGTTTTTT
abundance: .; j_gene: TRBJ1-3; d_gene: .; v_gene: TRBV11-2; CDR3aa: CASSFRSASGNTIYF; CDR3nt: TGTGCCAGCAGCTTCAGGTCTGCCTCTGGAAACACCATATATTTT
abundance: .; j_gene: TRBJ1-6; d_gene: TRBD1; v_gene: TRBV29-1; CDR3aa: CSVGTGRSPLHF; CDR3nt: TGCAGCGTGGGGACAGGGAGATCACCCCTCCACTTT
abundance: .; j_gene: TRBJ2-1; d_gene: TRBD1; v_gene: TRBV7-3; CDR3aa: CASSSTGDSLSYNEQFF; CDR3nt: TGTGCCAGCAGCTCGACTGGGGACAGCCTTTCCTACAATGAGCAGTTCTTC
abundance: many; j_gene: TRBJ2-5; d_gene: TRBD2; v_gene: TRBV12-5; CDR3aa: CASGLGLLRGLAGNQETQYF; CDR3nt: TGTGCTAGTGGTTTGGGTCTACTTCGGGGCTTAGCGGGCAACCAAGAGACCCAGTACTTC
abundance: .; j_gene: TRBJ2-2; d_gene: .; v_gene: TRBV11-2; CDR3aa: CASSLTLGSGHGRSGELFF; CDR3nt: TGTGCCAGCAGCTTAACTTTAGGCTCGGGACACGGGCGTTCCGGGGAGCTGTTTTTT
abundance: .; j_gene: TRBJ2-7; d_gene: .; v_gene: TRBV28; CDR3aa: CASTGIPYEQYF; CDR3nt: TGTGCCAGCACCGGGATTCCCTACGAGCAGTACTTC
abundance: .; j_gene: TRBJ1-1; d_gene: .; v_gene: TRBV19; CDR3aa: CASRLTGRNTEAFF; CDR3nt: TGTGCCAGTAGATTAACAGGGCGGAACACTGAAGCTTTCTTT